This paragraph covers one T cell receptor beta chain sequence. The antigen remains unidentified. Trimming pared 5 bases from V and 11 bases from J, leaving 18 bases between. This CDR3 spans 13 amino acids. Germline V gene sequence: CDR1 MGHDK, CDR2 SYGVNS. CD4+CD25+CD127- Tregs, CD4+CD25- non-Tregs, CD4 and CD8 cells were sorted. This entry belongs to a study of Tregs in tolerant kidney transplant recipients. Study-wide points: No direct test of biological reproducibility was done here. Expanding Tregs on activated donor B cells appeared to best identify donor-specific TCRbeta clones.

Sequencing used immunoSEQ multiplex PCR; TCRdb keeps in-frame clones, though not all of them. Of about 87,000 clones in the sample, 93% were seen once. The source is a human donor who received a combined kidney and bone marrow transplant. The chain couples TRBV25-1 to TRBJ1-1, with D possibly TRBD1 on 6 matching bases. The sample here was CD4+ T cells from blood, taken before the transplant. The CDR3 sequence is CASSRLGQQGAFF. DNA of the CDR3: TGTGCCAGCAGTCGCCTAGGACAGCAAGGGGCTTTCTTT.